This TCR beta chain is from a study of blood T cell repertoires in COVID-19. Study at large: Samples representing acute and convalescent COVID-19 were sourced from the United States, Italy and Spain. From T cells, B-cell-depleted T cells, or PBMCs came the material, which was cDNA or gDNA.

Per the original methods: The authors estimated nucleated cell counts from reference gene primer amplification. Repertoires were generated with immunoSEQ multiplex PCR, while TCRdb's copy carries only in-frame clones and drops some. For V, J and clone size, that table is used; D and trimming come from the DNA. Of 310,000 or so clones listed, roughly 84% are singletons. This CDR3 is 14 amino acids long. The V segment lost 4 bases and the J segment 3 bases; nucleotides outside the gene matches: 3. Germline loops: CDR1 MNHEY, CDR2 SMNVEV (reference sequence). The V call is TRBV27, the J call TRBJ1-5, with TRBD1 identical over 7 bases. Sequenced: peripheral blood. This clonotype originated in a man aged 50 to 59 with active or convalescent COVID-19. This CDR3 reads CASSSGQFNQPQHF. DNA of the CDR3: TGTGCCAGCAGTTCGGGACAGTTCAATCAGCCCCAGCATTTT.